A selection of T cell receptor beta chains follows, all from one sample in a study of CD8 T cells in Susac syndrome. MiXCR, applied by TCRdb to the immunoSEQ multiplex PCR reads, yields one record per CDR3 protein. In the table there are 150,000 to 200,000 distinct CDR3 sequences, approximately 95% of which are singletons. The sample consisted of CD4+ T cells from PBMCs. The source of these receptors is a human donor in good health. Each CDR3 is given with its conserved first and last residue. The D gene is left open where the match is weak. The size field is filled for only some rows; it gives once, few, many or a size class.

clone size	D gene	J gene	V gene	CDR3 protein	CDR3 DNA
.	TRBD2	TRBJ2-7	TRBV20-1	CSARGTSGRSYEQYF	TGCAGTGCTAGGGGGACTAGCGGGAGATCCTACGAGCAGTACTTC
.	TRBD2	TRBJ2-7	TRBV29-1	CSVGGGPTYEQYF	TGCAGCGTTGGCGGGGGGCCCACCTACGAGCAGTACTTC
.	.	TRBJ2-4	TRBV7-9	CASSFAKDIQYF	TGTGCCAGCAGCTTCGCCAAGGACATTCAGTACTTC
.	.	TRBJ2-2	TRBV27	CASRTYGANTGELFF	TGTGCCAGCAGGACCTACGGAGCGAACACCGGGGAGCTGTTTTTT
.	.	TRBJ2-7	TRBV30	CAWSVMVEQYF	TGTGCCTGGAGTGTCATGGTCGAGCAGTACTTC
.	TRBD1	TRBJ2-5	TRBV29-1	CSVGGQTETQYF	TGCAGCGTTGGGGGACAGACAGAGACCCAGTACTTC
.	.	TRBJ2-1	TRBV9	CASSPGGGKTSYNEQFF	TGTGCCAGCAGCCCTGGAGGCGGGAAAACGTCCTACAATGAGCAGTTCTTC
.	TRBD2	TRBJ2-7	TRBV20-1	CSASGTMGEQYF	TGCAGTGCTTCCGGGACTATGGGTGAGCAGTACTTC
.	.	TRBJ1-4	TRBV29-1	CSVGGGSEKLFF	TGCAGCGTTGGAGGCGGGTCCGAAAAACTGTTTTTT
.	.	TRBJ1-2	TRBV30	CAWTFGDGGYTF	TGTGCCTGGACGTTCGGGGACGGCGGCTACACCTTC
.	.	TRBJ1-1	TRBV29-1	CSGPGTRYGNTEAFF	TGCAGCGGCCCCGGGACACGCTATGGGAACACTGAAGCTTTCTTT
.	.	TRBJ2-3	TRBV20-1	CSARFADTQYF	TGCAGTGCTAGATTCGCAGATACGCAGTATTTT
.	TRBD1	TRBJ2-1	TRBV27	CASSDPGQGGGEQFF	TGTGCCAGCAGTGATCCGGGACAGGGTGGAGGTGAGCAGTTCTTC
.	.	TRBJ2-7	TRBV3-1	CASSQDLQGPTYEQYF	TGTGCCAGCAGCCAAGATCTGCAGGGGCCCACCTACGAGCAGTACTTC
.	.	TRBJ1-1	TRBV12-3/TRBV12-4	CASTPFGKAFF	TGTGCCAGCACCCCCTTCGGTAAAGCTTTCTTT
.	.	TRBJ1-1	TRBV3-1	CASSQDRWGRKAFF	TGTGCCAGCAGCCAAGATCGGTGGGGCAGGAAAGCTTTCTTT
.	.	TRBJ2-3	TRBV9	CASSARITDTQYF	TGTGCCAGCAGCGCCCGTATCACAGATACGCAGTATTTT
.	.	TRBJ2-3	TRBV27	CASTSGAVTQYF	TGTGCCAGCACCTCAGGGGCGGTTACGCAGTATTTT
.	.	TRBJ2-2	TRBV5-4	CASSFQGGSNTGELFF	TGTGCCAGCAGCTTCCAAGGTGGGAGTAACACCGGGGAGCTGTTTTTT
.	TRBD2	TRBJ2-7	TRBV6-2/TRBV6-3	CASWTSGRYEQYF	TGTGCCAGCTGGACTAGCGGGAGGTACGAGCAGTACTTC
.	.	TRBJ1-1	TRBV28	CASSLLQGDTEAFF	TGTGCCAGCAGTTTATTGCAGGGTGACACTGAAGCTTTCTTT
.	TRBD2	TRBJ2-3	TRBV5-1	CASSFLAGEDTQYF	TGCGCCAGCAGCTTCCTAGCGGGCGAAGATACGCAGTATTTT
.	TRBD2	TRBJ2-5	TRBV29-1	CSVAAGGETQYF	TGCAGCGTTGCGGCGGGAGGAGAGACCCAGTACTTC
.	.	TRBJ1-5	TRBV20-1	CSARKDSNQPQHF	TGCAGTGCCAGGAAGGATAGCAATCAGCCCCAGCATTTT
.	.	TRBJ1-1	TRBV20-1	CSASSEAFF	TGCAGTGCTAGCTCTGAAGCTTTCTTT
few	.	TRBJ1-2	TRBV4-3	CASSQDRTPGGYTF	TGCGCCAGCAGCCAAGATCGAACTCCCGGTGGCTACACCTTC
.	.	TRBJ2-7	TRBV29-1	CSVEMSSYEQYF	TGCAGCGTTGAAATGAGCTCCTACGAGCAGTACTTC
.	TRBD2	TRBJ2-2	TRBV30	CAWETGTSGGAGELFF	TGTGCCTGGGAGACCGGGACTAGCGGAGGGGCCGGGGAGCTGTTTTTT
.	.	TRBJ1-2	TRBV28	CASRSRVYGYTF	TGTGCCAGCAGGTCTCGGGTCTATGGCTACACCTTC
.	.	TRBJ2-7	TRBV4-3	CASSQGGFSGEQYF	TGCGCCAGCAGCCAAGGGGGATTTAGCGGCGAGCAGTACTTC
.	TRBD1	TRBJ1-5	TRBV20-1	CSAGTGRDQPQHF	TGCAGTGCCGGGACAGGGAGGGATCAGCCCCAGCATTTT
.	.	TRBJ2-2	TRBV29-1	CSVAGTYTGELFF	TGCAGCGTCGCTGGGACTTACACCGGGGAGCTGTTTTTT
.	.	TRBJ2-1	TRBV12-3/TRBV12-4	CASSPQNEQFF	TGTGCCAGCAGTCCCCAAAATGAGCAGTTCTTC
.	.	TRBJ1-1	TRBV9	CASSVVHNTEAFF	TGTGCCAGCAGCGTAGTCCACAACACTGAAGCTTTCTTT
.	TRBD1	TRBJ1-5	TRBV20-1	CSAIGQGGRQPQHF	TGCAGTGCCATCGGACAGGGAGGACGGCAGCCCCAGCATTTT
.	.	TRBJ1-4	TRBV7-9	CASSLAGNEKLFF	TGTGCCAGCAGCTTAGCAGGGAACGAAAAACTGTTTTTT
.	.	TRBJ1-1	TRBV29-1	CSVEDQVNTEAFF	TGCAGCGTTGAAGACCAGGTGAACACTGAAGCTTTCTTT
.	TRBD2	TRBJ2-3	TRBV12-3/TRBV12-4	CASSRRPTSGRVTDTQYF	TGTGCCAGCAGCCGAAGACCGACTAGCGGGAGAGTCACAGATACGCAGTATTTT
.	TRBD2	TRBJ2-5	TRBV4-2	CASSQELAGYGGETQYF	TGTGCCAGCAGCCAAGAATTAGCGGGGTACGGTGGAGAGACCCAGTACTTC
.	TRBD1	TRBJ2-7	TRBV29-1	CSASDRGAVPLEQYF	TGCAGTGCTAGCGACAGGGGAGCGGTCCCCCTCGAGCAGTACTTC
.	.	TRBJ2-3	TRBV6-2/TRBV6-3	CASSYVVGTDTQYF	TGTGCCAGCAGTTACGTCGTGGGAACAGATACGCAGTATTTT
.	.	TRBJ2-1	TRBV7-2	CASSPTYNEQFF	TGTGCCAGCAGCCCAACCTACAATGAGCAGTTCTTC
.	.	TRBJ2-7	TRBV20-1	CSARDPTDTYEQYF	TGCAGTGCTAGAGATCCCACGGATACCTACGAGCAGTACTTC
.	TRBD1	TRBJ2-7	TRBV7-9	CASSAGQDTYEQYF	TGTGCCAGCAGCGCGGGACAGGATACCTACGAGCAGTACTTC
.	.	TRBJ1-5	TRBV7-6	CASSLAHGGNQPQHF	TGTGCCAGCAGCTTAGCGCATGGGGGCAATCAGCCCCAGCATTTT
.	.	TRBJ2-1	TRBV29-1	CSTQVGGNEQFF	TGCAGCACGCAGGTGGGGGGCAATGAGCAGTTCTTC
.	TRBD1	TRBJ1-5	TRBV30	CAWSSGTVNQPQHF	TGTGCCTGGTCATCCGGGACAGTCAATCAGCCCCAGCATTTT
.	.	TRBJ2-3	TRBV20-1	CSARDPGSDTQYF	TGCAGTGCTAGAGATCCCGGGTCAGATACGCAGTATTTT
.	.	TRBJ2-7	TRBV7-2	CASSAAPGVGYEQYF	TGTGCCAGCAGCGCGGCTCCGGGAGTCGGCTACGAGCAGTACTTC
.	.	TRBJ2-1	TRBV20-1	CSAPLGNEQFF	TGCAGTGCCCCGCTCGGGAATGAGCAGTTCTTC
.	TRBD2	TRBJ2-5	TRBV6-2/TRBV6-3	CASSSSGTRYF	TGTGCCAGCAGTTCATCCGGGACTAGGTACTTC
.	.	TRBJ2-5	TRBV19	CASSPRTGRDGTQYF	TGTGCCAGTAGTCCCCGGACGGGAAGAGACGGGACCCAGTACTTC
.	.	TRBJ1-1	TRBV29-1	CSVEDLRDTEAFF	TGCAGCGTTGAAGATCTACGGGACACTGAAGCTTTCTTT
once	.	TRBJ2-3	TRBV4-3	CASNQDLAGPDTQYF	TGCGCCAGCAACCAAGATCTTGCGGGACCAGATACGCAGTATTTT